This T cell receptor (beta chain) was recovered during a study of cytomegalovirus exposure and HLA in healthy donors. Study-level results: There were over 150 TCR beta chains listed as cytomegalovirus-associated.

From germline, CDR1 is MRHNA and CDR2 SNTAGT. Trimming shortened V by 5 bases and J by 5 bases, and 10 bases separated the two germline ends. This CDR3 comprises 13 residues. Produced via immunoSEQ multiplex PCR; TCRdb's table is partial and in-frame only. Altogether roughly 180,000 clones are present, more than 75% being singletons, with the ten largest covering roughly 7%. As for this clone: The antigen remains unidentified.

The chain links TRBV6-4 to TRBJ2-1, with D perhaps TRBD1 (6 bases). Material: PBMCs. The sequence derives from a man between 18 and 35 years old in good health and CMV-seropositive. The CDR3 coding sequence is TGTGCCAGCAGTTCAGGGGACCACAATGAGCAGTTCTTC. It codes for CASSSGDHNEQFF.